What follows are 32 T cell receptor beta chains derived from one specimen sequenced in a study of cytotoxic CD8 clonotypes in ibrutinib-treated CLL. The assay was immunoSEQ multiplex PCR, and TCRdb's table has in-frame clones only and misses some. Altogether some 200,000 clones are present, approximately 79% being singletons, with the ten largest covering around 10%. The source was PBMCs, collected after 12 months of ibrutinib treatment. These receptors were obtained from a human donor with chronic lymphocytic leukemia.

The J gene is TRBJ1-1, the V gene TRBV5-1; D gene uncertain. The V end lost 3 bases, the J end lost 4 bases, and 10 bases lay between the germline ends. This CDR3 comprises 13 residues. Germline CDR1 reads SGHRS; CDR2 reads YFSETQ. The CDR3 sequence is CASSSDLGTEAFF. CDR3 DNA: TGCGCCAGCAGCTCCGATTTGGGCACTGAAGCTTTCTTT.

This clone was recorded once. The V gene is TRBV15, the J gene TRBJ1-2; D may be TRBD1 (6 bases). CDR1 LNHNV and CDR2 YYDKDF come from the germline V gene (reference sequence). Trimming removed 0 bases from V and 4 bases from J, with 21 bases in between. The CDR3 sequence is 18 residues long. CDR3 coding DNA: TGTGCCACCAGCAGAGATTTGCACAGGGACTCCGTCAGCTATGGCTACACCTTC. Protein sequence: CATSRDLHRDSVSYGYTF.

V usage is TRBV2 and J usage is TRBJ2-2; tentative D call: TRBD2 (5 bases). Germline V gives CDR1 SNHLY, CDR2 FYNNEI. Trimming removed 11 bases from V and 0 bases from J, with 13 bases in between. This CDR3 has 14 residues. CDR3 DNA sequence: TGTGCCCGCGGAAGCGGAACGAACACCGGGGAGCTGTTTTTT. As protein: CARGSGTNTGELFF.

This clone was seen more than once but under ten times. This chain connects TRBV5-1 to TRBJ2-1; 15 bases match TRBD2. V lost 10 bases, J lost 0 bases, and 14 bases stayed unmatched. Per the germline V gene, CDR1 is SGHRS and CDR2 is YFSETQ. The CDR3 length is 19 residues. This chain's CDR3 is CAVGPGLAGGPSSYNEQFF. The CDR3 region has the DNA TGCGCCGTGGGACCCGGACTAGCGGGAGGGCCTAGCTCCTACAATGAGCAGTTCTTC.

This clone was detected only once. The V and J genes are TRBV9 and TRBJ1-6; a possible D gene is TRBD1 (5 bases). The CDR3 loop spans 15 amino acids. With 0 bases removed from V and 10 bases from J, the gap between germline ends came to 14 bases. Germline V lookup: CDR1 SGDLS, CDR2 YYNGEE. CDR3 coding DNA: TGTGCCAGCAGCGTAGGGGCCGGGGGAAGGTCACCCCTCCACTTT. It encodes CASSVGAGGRSPLHF.

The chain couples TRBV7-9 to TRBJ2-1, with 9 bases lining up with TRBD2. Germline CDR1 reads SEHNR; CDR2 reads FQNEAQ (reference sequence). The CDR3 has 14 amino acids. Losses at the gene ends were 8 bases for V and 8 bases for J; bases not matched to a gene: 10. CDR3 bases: TGTGCCAGCCGAAGGGTAGCGGGAGCGGATGAGCAGTTCTTC. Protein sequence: CASRRVAGADEQFF.

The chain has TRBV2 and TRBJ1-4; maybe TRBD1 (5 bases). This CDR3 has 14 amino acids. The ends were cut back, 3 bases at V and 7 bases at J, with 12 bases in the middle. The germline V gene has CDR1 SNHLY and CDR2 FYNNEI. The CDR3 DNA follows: TGTGCCAGCAGTGAGGGGGTACCTAGTGAAAAACTGTTTTTT. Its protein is CASSEGVPSEKLFF.

CDR3 residues: CASSYEAAYGYTF. The CDR3 nucleotides read TGTGCCAGCAGCTATGAGGCGGCTTATGGCTACACCTTC. The chain uses TRBV11-2 and TRBJ1-2; D is unclear. Germline V gene sequence: CDR1 SGHAT, CDR2 FQNNGV. Trimming shortened V by 4 bases and J by 5 bases, and 11 bases separated the two germline ends. This CDR3 is 13 amino acids long.

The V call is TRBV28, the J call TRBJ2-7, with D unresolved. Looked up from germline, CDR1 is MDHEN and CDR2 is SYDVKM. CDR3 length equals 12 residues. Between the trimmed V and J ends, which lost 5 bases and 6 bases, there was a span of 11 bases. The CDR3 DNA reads TGTGCCAGCAGTCTAGAACCCGCCGAGCAGTACTTC. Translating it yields CASSLEPAEQYF. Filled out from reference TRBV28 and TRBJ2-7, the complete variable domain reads DVKVTQSSRYLVKRTGEKVFLECVQDMDHENMFWYRQDPGLGLRLIYFSYDVKMKEKGDIPEGYSVSREKKERFSLILESASTNQTSMYLCASSLEPAEQYFGPGTRLTVT.

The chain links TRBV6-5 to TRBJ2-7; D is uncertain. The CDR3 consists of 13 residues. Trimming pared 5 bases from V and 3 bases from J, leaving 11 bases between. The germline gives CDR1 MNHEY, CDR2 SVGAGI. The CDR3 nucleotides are TGTGCCAGCAGTGAAATCGGCCTCTACGAGCAGTACTTC. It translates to CASSEIGLYEQYF.

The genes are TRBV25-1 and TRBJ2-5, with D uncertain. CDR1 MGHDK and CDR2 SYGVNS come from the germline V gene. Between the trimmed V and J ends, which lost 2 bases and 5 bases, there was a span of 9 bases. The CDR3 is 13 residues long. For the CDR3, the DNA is TGTGCCAGCAGTGAAGATCTGGCGGAGACCCAGTACTTC. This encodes CASSEDLAETQYF.

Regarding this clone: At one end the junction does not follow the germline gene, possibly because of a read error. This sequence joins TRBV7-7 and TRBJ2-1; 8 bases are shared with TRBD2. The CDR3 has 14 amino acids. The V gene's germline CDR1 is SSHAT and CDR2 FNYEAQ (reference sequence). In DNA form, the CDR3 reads TGTGCTAGCAAAAAGCGGGAGAACGACAATGAGCAGTTCTTC. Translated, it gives CASKKRENDNEQFF.

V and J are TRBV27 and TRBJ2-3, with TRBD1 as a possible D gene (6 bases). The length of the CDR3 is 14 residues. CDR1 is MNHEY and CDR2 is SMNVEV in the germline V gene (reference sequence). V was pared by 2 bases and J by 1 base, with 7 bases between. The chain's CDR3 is CASSLHRGTDTQYF. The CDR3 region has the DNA TGTGCCAGCAGTTTACACAGGGGCACAGATACGCAGTATTTT.

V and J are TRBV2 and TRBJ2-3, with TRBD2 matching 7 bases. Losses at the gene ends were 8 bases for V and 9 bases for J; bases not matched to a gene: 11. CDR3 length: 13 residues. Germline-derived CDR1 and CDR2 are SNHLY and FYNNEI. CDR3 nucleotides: TGTGCCAGCGGGGCGGGGGAGGTGGTGACGCAGTATTTT. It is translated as CASGAGEVVTQYF.

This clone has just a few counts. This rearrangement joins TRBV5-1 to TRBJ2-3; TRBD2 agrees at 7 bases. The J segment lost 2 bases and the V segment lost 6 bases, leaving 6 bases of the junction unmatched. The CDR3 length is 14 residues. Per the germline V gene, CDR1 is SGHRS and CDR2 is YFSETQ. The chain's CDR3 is CASTSRGDTDTQYF. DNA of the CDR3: TGCGCCAGCACATCCCGGGGGGACACAGATACGCAGTATTTT.

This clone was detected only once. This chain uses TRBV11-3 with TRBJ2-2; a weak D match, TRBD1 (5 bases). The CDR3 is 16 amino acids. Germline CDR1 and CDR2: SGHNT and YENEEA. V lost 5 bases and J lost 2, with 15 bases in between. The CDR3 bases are TGTGCCAGCAGCCACCCCGGACAACGTAACACCGGGGAGCTGTTTTTT. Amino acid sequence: CASSHPGQRNTGELFF.

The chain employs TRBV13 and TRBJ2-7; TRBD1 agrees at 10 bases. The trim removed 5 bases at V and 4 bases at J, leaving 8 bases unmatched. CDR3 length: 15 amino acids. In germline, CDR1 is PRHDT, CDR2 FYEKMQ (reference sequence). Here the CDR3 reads CASSLRTGGRYEQYF. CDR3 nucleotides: TGTGCCAGCAGCCTAAGGACAGGGGGTCGGTACGAGCAGTACTTC.

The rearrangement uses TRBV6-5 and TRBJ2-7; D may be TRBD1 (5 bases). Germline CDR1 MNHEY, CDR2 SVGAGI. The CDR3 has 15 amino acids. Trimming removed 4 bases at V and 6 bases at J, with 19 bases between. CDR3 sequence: CASSFRKPTGGEQYF. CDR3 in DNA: TGTGCCAGCAGTTTTAGAAAACCTACAGGTGGCGAGCAGTACTTC.

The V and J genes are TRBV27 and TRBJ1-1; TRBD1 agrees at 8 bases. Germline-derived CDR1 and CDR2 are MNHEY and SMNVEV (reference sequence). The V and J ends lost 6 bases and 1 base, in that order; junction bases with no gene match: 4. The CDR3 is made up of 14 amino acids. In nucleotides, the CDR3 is TGTGCCAGCAGGCAGGGGGCCAGGAACACTGAAGCTTTCTTT. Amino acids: CASRQGARNTEAFF.

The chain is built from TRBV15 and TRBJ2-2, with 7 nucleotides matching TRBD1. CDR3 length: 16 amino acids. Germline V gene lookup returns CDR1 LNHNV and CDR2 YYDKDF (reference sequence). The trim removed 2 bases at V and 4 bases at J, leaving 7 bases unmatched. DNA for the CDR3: TGTGCCACCAGCAGATCTCTTAACAGGGGCACCGGGGAGCTGTTTTTT. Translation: CATSRSLNRGTGELFF.

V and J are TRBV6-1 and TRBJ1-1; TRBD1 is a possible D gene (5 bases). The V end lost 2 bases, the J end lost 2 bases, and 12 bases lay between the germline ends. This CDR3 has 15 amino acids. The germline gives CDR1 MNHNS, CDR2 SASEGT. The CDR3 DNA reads TGTGCCAGCAGTGAACTTTTTGGGGGAAACACTGAAGCTTTCTTT. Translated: CASSELFGGNTEAFF.

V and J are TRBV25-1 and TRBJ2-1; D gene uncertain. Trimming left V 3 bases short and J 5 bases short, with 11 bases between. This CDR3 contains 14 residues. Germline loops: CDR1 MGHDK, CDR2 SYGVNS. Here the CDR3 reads CASSDPLSNNEQFF. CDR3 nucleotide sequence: TGTGCCAGCAGTGATCCGCTAAGTAACAATGAGCAGTTCTTC.

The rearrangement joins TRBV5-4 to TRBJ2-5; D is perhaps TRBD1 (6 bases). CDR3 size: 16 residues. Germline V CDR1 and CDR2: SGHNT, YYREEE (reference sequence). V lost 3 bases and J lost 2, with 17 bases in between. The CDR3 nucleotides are TGTGCCAGCAGCTCCCCCTACACGGACAGACAAGAGACCCAGTACTTC. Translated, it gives CASSSPYTDRQETQYF.

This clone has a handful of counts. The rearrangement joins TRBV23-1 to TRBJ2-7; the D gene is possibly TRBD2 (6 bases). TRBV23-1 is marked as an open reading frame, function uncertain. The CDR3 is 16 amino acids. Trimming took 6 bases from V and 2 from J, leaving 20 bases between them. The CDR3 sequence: CASSLLGGPGAYEQYF. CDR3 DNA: TGCGCCAGCAGCCTACTAGGTGGACCGGGGGCCTACGAGCAGTACTTC.

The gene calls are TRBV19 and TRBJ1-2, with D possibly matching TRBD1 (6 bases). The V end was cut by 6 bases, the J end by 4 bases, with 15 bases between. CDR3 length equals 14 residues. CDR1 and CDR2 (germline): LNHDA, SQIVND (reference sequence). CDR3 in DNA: TGTGCCAGTAGGGCGGACGCGGGGGCCTATGGCTACACCTTC. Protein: CASRADAGAYGYTF.

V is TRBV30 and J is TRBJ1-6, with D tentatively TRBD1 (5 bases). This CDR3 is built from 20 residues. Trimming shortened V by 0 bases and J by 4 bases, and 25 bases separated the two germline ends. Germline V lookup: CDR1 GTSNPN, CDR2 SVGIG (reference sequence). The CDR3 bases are TGTGCCTGGAGTGTAGGATTAGCGGGACGGATCGATCTTTATAATTCACCCCTCCACTTT. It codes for CAWSVGLAGRIDLYNSPLHF. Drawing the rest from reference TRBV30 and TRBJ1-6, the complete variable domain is SQTIHQWPATLVQPVGSPLSLECTVEGTSNPNLYWYRQAAGRGLQLLFYSVGIGQISSEVPQNLSASRPQDRQFILSSKKLLLSDSGFYLCAWSVGLAGRIDLYNSPLHFGNGTRLTVT.

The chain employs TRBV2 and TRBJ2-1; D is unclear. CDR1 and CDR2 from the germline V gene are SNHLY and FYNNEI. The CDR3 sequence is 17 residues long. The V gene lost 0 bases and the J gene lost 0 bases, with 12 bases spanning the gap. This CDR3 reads CASSEALRTVSYNEQFF. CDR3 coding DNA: TGTGCCAGCAGTGAAGCGCTTCGTACGGTCTCCTACAATGAGCAGTTCTTC.

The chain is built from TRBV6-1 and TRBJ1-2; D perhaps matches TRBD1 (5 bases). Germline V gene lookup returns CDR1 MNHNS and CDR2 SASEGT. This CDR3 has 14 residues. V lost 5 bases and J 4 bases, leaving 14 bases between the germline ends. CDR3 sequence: CASSSDRFLYGYTF. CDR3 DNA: TGTGCCAGCAGTTCCGACAGATTCCTCTATGGCTACACCTTC.

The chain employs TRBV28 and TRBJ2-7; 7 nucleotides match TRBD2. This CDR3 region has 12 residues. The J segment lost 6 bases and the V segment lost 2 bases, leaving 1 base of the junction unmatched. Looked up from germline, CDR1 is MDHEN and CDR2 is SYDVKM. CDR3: CASSLRTSEQYF. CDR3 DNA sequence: TGTGCCAGCAGTTTAAGGACTAGCGAGCAGTACTTC.

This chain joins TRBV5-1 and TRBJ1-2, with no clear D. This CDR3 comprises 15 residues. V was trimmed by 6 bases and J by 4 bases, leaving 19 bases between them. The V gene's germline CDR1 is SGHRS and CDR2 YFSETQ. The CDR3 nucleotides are TGCGCCAGCACCACGTCACCCTCTTCTGGCTATGGCTACACCTTC. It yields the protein CASTTSPSSGYGYTF. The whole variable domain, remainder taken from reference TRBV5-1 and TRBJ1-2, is KAGVTQTPRYLIKTRGQQVTLSCSPISGHRSVSWYQQTPGQGLQFLFEYFSETQRNKGNFPGRFSGRQFSNSRSEMNVSTLELGDSALYLCASTTSPSSGYGYTFGSGTRLTVV.

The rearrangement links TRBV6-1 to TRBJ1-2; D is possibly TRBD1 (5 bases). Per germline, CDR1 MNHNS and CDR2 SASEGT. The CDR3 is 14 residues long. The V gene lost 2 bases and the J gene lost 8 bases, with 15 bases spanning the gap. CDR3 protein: CASSEWDGPLGYTF. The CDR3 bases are TGTGCCAGCAGTGAATGGGACGGACCTTTGGGCTACACCTTC.

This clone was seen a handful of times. Here the CDR3 DNA reads TGTGCCATGAGACAGGACAGCAATCAGCCCCAGCATTTT. It specifies CAMRQDSNQPQHF. The chain carries TRBV10-3 and TRBJ1-5, with a tentative D call TRBD1 (6 bases). The CDR3 sequence is 13 residues long. Trimming removed 9 bases at V and 1 base at J, with 10 bases between. Germline CDR1 ENHRY, CDR2 SYGVKD.